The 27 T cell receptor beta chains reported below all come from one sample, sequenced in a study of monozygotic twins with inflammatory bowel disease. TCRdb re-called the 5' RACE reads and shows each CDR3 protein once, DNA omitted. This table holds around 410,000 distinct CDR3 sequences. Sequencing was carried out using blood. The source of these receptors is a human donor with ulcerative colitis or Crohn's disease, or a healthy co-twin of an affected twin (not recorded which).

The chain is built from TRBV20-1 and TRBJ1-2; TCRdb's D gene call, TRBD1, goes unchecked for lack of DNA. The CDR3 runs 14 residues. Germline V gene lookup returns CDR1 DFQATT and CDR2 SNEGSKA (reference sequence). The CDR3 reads CSAVRDARVDGYTF.

The CDR3 loop reads CASCRDMSDSPLHF. V usage is TRBV6-1 and J usage is TRBJ1-6; the TCRdb D gene call, TRBD1, has no DNA to confirm it. From germline, CDR1 is MNHNS and CDR2 SASEGT. This CDR3 has 14 amino acids.

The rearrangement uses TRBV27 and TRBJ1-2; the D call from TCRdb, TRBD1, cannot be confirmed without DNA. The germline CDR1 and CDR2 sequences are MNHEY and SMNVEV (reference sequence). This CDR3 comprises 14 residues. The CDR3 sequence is CASKGEPGNYGYTF.

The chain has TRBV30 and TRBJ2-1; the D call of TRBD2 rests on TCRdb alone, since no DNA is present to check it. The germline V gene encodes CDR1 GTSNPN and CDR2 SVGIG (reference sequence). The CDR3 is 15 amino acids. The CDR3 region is CAWSVLAATYNEQFF.

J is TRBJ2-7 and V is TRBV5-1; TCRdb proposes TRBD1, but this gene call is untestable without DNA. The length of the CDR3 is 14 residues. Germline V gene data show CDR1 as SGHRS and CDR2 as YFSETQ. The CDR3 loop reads CASTLGDNGAMKYF.

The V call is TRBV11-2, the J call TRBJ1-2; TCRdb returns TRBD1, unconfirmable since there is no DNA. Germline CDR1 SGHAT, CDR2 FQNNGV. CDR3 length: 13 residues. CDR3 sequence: CASSLEGQAGYTF. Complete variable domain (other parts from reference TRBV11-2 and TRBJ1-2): EAGVAQSPRYKIIEKRQSVAFWCNPISGHATLYWYQQILGQGPKLLIQFQNNGVVDDSQLPKDRFSAERLKGVDSTLKIQPAKLEDSAVYLCASSLEGQAGYTFGSGTRLTVV.

CDR3 residues: CASSFYRGGGNTEAFF. The chain employs TRBV27 and TRBJ1-1; without DNA, the TCRdb call of TRBD1 cannot be checked. Germline V lookup: CDR1 MNHEY, CDR2 SMNVEV (reference sequence). The CDR3 consists of 16 residues.

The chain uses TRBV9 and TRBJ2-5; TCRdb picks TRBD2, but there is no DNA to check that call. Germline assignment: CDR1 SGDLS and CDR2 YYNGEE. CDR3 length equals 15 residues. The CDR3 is CASSVEFQRGETQYF. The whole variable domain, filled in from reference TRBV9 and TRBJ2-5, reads DSGVTQTPKHLITATGQRVTLRCSPRSGDLSVYWYQQSLDQGLQFLIQYYNGEERAKGNILERFSAQQFPDLHSELNLSSLELGDSALYFCASSVEFQRGETQYFGPGTRLLVL.

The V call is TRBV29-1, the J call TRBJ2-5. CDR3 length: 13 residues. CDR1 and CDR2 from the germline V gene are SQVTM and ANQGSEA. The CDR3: CSALFGTTETQYF.

CDR3 in amino acids: CASSELRAGTEAFF. The chain couples TRBV6-1 to TRBJ1-1. The germline V gene has CDR1 MNHNS and CDR2 SASEGT. There are 14 residues in the CDR3.

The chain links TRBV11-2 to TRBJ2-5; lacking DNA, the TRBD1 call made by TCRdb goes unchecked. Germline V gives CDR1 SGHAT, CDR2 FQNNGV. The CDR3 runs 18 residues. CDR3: CASSPGYRGGESSETQYF.

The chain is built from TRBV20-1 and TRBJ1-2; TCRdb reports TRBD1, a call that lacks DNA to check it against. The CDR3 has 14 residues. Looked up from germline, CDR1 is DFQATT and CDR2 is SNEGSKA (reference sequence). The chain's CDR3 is CSANRAAPNYGYTF.

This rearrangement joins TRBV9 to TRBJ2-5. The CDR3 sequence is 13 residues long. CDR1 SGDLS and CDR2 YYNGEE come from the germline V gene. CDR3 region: CASSVGMEETQYF.

The CDR3 sequence is CASNYGTAGANVLTF. V is TRBV12-3 or TRBV12-4 and J is TRBJ2-6; the D gene TCRdb calls, TRBD2, cannot be checked with no DNA. CDR3 length: 15 residues.

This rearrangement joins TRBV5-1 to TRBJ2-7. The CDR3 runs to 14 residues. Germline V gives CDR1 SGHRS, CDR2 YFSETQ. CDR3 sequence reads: CASSLERPTYEQYF.

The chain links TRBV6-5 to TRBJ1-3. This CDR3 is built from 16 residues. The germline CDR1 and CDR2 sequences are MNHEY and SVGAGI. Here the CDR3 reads CASSYLGGGTGNTIYF.

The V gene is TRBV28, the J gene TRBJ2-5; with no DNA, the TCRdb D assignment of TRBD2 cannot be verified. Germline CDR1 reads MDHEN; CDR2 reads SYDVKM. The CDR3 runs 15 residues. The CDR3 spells CASSQAGLIQETQYF.

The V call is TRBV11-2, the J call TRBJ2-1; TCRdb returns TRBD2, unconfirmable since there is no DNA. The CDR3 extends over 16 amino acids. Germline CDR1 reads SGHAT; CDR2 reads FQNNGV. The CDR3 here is CASSLDLEGSYNEQFF. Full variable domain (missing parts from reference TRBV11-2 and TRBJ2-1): EAGVAQSPRYKIIEKRQSVAFWCNPISGHATLYWYQQILGQGPKLLIQFQNNGVVDDSQLPKDRFSAERLKGVDSTLKIQPAKLEDSAVYLCASSLDLEGSYNEQFFGPGTRLTVL.

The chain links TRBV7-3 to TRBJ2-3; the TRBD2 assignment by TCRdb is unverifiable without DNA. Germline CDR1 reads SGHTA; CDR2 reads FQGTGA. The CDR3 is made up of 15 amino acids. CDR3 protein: CASSPSGRRTDTQYF.

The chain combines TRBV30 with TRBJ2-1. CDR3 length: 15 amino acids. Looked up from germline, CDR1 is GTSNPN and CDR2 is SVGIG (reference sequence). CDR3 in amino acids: CAPIEATCSYNEQFF.

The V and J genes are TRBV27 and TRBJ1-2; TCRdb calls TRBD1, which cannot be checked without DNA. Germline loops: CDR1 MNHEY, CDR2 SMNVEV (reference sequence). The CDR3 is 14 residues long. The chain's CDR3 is CASTSTGGNYGYTF.

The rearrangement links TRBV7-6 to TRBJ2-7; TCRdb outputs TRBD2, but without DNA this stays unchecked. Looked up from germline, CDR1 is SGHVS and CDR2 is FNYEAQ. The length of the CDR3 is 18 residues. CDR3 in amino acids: CASSYSSAGSSGRARQYF.

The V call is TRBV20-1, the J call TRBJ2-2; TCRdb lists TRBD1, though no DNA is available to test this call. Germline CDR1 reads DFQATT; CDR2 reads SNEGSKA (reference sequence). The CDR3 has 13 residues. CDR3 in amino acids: CGRAIPGTGELFF.

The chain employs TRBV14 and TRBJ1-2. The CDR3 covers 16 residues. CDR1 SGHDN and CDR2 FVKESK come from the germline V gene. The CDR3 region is CASSQDGGPNVYGYTF.

This chain's CDR3 is CSLVDPRYSDTQYF. The chain employs TRBV29-1 and TRBJ2-3; the D call from TCRdb, TRBD2, cannot be confirmed without DNA. The V gene's germline CDR1 is SQVTM and CDR2 ANQGSEA. There are 14 residues in the CDR3.

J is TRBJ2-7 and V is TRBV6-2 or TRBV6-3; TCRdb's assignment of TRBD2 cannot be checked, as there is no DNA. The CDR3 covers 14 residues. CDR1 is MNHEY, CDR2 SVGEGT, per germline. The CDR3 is CATRLPGLQYEQYF.

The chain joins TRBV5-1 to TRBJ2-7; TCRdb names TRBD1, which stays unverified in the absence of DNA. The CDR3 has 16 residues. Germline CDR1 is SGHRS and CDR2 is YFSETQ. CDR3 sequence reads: CASSPRERGGGHEQYF.